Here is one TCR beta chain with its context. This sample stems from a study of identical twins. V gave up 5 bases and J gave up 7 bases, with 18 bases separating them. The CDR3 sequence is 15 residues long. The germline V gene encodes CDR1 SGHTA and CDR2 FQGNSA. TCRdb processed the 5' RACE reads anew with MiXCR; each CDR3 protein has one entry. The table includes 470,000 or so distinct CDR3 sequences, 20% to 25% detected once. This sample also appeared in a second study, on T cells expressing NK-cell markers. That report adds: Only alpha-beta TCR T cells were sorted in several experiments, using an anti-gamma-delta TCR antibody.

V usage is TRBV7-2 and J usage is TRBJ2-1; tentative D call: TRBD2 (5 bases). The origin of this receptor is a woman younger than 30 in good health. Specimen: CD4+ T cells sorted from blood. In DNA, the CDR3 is TGTGCCAGCAGCCTCTGGCTCGCAGCGGCGAATGAGCAGTTCTTC. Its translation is CASSLWLAAANEQFF.